The sequence of this T cell receptor beta chain was determined in a study of blood T cell repertoires in COVID-19 (dated by TCRdb to the early 2020s). About the investigation overall: Collaborator samples came from the United States, Italy and Spain and covered acute and convalescent phases of COVID-19. The prospective study material was composed of cDNA or gDNA derived from T cells, B-cell-depleted T cells, or PBMCs. The dataset comprised deeply sampled blood TCRbeta repertoires from subjects exposed to, actively infected with, or recovered from COVID-19. A freely available public database, intended as a resource for researchers studying the immune response to SARS-CoV-2, is where the repertoires were released. Samples came from the ongoing ImmuneRACE study (first 160 participants) plus 1,254 subjects from 6 global collaborators. Nearly every sample came with metadata listing a de-identified subject ID, COVID-19 status, age in years and sex. Where available, HLA class I and class II types were obtained from metadata supplied by the sample provider rather than from assay-based typing.

The immunoSEQ Assay, a bias-controlled multiplex PCR, was used to amplify TCRbeta CDR3 regions from genomic DNA. In the original analysis: Within the assay, amplification of reference gene primers was used to estimate how many nucleated cells each sample contained. Sequence reads were collapsed and filtered to measure the absolute abundance of every unique TCRbeta CDR3 rearrangement. For each sample, productive Simpson clonality was calculated by taking the square root of Simpson's diversity index across productive rearrangements. This immuneACCESS table, as held by TCRdb, lists in-frame sequences with V and J called but not all clones. Of the missing ones, under half trace to an unresolved V gene in checked studies; the others have no known cause. V and J calls and clone size are those listed in that table; D and trimming were worked out from the DNA. In all, the sample holds 300,000 to 450,000 clones, and 70% to 85% of those were seen once. The ten largest clones represent about 1% of the sample.

The research as a whole found: How much clinical and demographic metadata was included differed by source and by participant, and the metadata was provided uncurated.

To note about this clone: Its antigen target is currently unknown. One base away there is no much larger clone; base qualities are not given.

Each collaborating institution followed its own protocols to collect whole blood in K2EDTA tubes. For TCRbeta analysis, collaborators shipped samples as frozen whole blood, isolated PBMCs, or DNA extracted from either of those sample types. The sequence was collected from a human donor with acute or convalescent COVID-19. The donor label of this sample is uncertain. Source material: peripheral blood.

At the DNA level, the sequence is TGCGCCAGCAGTGCTATCCAGGGGTTCAATGGCTACACCTTC. Translated, it gives CASSAIQGFNGYTF. The sequence joins TRBV10-2 to TRBJ1-2; a tentative D call is TRBD1 (6 bases match). Inclusive of the bounding cysteine and phenylalanine, the CDR3 is 14 residues long. Here the CDR3 DNA is all that survives: 42 bases in frame from base 1. The V and J ends are trimmed by 4 bases and 6 bases, leaving 15 bases between them. For CDR1 and CDR2, the germline V gene lists WSHSY and SAAADI.